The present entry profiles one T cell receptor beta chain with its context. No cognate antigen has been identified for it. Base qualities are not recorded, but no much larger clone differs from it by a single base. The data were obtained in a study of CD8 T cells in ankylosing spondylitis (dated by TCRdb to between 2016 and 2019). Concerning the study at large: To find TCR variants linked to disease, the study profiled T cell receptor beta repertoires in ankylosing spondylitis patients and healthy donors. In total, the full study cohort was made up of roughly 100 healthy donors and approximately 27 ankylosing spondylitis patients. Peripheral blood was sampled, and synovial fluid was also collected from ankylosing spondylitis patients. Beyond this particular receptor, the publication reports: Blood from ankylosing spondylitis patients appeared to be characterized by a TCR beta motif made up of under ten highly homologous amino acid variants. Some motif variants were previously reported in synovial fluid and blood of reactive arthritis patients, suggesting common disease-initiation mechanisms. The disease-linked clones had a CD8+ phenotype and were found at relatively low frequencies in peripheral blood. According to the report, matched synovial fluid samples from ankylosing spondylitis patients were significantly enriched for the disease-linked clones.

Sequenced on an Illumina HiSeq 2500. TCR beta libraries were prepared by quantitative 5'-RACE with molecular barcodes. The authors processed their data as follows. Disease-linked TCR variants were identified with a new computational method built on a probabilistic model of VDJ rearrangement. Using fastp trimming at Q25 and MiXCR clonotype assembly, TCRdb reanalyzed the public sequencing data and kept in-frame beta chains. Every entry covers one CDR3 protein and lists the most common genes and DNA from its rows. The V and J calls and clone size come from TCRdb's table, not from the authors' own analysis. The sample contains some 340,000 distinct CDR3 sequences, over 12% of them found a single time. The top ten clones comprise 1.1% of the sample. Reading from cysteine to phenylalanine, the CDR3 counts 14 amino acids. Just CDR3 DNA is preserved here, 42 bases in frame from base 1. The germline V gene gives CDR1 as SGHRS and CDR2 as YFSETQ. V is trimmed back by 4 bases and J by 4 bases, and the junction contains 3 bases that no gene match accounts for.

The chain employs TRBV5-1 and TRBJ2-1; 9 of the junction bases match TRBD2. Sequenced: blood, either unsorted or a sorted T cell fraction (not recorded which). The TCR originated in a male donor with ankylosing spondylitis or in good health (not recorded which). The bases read TGCGCCAGCAGCCGAGCGGGGGGATACAATGAGCAGTTCTTC. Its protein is CASSRAGGYNEQFF.